This T cell receptor (beta chain) was obtained from a study of T cell changes during pregnancy in multiple sclerosis. The CDR3 has 14 residues. The junction had 7 bases not matched to a gene; V was cut back by 5 bases and J by 5 bases. Germline V gene lookup returns CDR1 PRHDT and CDR2 FYEKMQ (reference sequence). Sequencing was performed with immunoSEQ multiplex PCR; in TCRdb, only in-frame clones are kept and a portion is missing. The table has about 110,000 clones, around 90% seen once. The chain combines TRBV13 with TRBJ2-7, with 9 bases lining up with TRBD1. Material: peripheral blood, obtained in the third trimester of pregnancy. This sequence was found in a female donor in good health, enrolled as a control in a pregnancy study. The CDR3 DNA is TGTGCCAGCAGCCTTGGACAGGGGCTAAACGAGCAGTACTTC. This gives the protein CASSLGQGLNEQYF.